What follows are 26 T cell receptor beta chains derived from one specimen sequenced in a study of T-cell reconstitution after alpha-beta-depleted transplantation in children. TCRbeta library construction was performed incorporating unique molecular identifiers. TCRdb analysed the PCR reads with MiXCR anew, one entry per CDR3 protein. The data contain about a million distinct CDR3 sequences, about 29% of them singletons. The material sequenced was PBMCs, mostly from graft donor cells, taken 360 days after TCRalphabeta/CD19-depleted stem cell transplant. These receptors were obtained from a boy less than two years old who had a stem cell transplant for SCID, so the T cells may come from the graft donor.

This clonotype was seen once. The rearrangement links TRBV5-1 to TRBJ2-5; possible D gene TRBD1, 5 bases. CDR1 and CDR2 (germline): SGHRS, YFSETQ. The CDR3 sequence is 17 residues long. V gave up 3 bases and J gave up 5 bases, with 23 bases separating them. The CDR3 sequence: CASSSSIDGPTVETQYF. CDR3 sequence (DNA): TGCGCCAGCAGCTCTTCCATAGATGGACCGACAGTTGAGACCCAGTACTTC.

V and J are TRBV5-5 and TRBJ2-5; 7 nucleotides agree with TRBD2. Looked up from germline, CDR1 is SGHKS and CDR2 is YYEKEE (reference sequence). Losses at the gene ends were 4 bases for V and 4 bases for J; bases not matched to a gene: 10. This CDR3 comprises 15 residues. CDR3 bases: TGTGCCAGCAGCCCGGGGGGTCGGTGGGGAGAGACCCAGTACTTC. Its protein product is CASSPGGRWGETQYF.

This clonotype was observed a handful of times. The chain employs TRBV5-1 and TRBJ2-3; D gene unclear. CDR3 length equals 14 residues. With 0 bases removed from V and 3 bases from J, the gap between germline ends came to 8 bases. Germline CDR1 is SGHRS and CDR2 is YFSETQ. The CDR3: CASSLEQKTDTQYF. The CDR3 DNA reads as TGCGCCAGCAGCTTGGAGCAGAAAACAGATACGCAGTATTTT.

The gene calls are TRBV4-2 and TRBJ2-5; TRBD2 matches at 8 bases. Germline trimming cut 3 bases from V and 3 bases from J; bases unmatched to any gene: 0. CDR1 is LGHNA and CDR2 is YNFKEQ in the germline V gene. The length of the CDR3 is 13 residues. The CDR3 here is CASSQTSEETQYF. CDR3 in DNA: TGTGCCAGCAGCCAGACTAGCGAAGAGACCCAGTACTTC.

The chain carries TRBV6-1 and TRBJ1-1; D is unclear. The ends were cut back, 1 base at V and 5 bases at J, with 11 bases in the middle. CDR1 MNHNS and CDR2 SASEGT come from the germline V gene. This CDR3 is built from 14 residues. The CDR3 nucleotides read TGTGCCAGCAGTGAAGGAATGGCGCTGACTGAAGCTTTCTTT. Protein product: CASSEGMALTEAFF.

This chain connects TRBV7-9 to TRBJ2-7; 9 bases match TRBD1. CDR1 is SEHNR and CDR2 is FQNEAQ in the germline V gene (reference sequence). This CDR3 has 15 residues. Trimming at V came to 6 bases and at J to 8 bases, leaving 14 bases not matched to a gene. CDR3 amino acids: CASRQTGTGLDKQYF. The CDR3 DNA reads TGTGCCAGCAGACAGACCGGGACAGGGTTAGACAAGCAGTACTTC.

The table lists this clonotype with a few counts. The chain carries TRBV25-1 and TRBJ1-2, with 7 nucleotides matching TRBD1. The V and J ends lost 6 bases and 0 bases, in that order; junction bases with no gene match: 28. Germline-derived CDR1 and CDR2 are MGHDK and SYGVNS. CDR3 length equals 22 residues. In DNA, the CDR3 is TGTGCCAGCAGCATAAGAATCGATCCAAGACAGGGCGCTAAATTCTCTAACTATGGCTACACCTTC. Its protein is CASSIRIDPRQGAKFSNYGYTF.

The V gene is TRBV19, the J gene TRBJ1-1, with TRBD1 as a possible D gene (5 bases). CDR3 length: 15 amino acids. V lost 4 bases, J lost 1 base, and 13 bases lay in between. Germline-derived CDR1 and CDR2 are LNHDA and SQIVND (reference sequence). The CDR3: CASSTSGQKNTEAFF. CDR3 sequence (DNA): TGTGCCAGTAGTACCTCGGGGCAGAAGAACACTGAAGCTTTCTTT.

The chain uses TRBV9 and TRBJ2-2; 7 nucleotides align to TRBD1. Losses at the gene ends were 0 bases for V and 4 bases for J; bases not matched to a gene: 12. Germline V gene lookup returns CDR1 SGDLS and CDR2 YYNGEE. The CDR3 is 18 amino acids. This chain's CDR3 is CASSVVKGARWCTGELFF. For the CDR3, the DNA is TGTGCCAGCAGCGTAGTGAAGGGGGCCAGGTGGTGCACCGGGGAGCTGTTTTTT.

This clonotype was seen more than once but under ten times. CDR3 region: CASSPWDRGRPGTDTQYF. Here the CDR3 DNA reads TGTGCCAGCTCACCATGGGACAGGGGGCGCCCGGGCACAGATACGCAGTATTTT. This sequence joins TRBV18 and TRBJ2-3; 12 bases match TRBD1. The CDR3 has 18 amino acids. V lost 2 bases to trimming and J lost 1 base; unmatched junction nucleotides: 7. Germline CDR1 KGHSH, CDR2 LQKENI.

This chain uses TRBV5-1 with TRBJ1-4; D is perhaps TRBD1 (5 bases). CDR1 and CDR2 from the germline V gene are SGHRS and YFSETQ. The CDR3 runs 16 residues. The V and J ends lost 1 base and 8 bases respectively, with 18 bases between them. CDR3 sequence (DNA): TGCGCCAGCAGCTTGATCCCGGACACCTTTGGAGAAAAACTGTTTTTT. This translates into CASSLIPDTFGEKLFF.

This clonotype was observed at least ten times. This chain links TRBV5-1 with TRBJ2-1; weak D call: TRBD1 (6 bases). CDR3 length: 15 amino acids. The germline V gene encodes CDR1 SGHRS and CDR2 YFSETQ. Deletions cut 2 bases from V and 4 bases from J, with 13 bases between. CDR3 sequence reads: CASSFLTGLYNEQFF. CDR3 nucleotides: TGCGCCAGCAGCTTCCTCACAGGGTTGTACAATGAGCAGTTCTTC.

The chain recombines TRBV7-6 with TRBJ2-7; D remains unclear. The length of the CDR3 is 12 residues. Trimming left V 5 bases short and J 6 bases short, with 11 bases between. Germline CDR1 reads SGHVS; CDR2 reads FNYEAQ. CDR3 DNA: TGTGCCAGCAGCCACCAACCGGGCGAGCAGTACTTC. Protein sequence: CASSHQPGEQYF. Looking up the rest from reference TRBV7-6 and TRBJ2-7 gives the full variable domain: GAGVSQSPRYKVTKRGQDVALRCDPISGHVSLYWYRQALGQGPEFLTYFNYEAQQDKSGLPNDRFSAERPEGSISTLTIQRTEQRDSAMYRCASSHQPGEQYFGPGTRLTVT.

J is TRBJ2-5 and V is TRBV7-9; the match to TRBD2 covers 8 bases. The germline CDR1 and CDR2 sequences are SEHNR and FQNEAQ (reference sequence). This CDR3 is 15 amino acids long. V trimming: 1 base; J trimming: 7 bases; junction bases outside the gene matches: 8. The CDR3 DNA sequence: TGTGCCAGCAGCTTAGTGCGAGCGGGAGTTGCGACCCAGTACTTC. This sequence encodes CASSLVRAGVATQYF.

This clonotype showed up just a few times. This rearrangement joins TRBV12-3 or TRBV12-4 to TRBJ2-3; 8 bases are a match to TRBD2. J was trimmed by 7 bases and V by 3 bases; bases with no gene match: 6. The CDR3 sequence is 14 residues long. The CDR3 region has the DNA TGTGCCAGCAGTTTGGCGGGGGGAGGAAATACGCAGTATTTT. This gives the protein CASSLAGGGNTQYF.

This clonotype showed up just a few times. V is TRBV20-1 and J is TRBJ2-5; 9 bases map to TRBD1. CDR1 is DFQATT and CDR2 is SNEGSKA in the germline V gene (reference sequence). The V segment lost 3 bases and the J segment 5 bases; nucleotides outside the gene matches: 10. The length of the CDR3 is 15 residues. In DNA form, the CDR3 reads TGCAGTGCTAGTTATACAGGGGGCGCGTGGGAGACCCAGTACTTC. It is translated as CSASYTGGAWETQYF.

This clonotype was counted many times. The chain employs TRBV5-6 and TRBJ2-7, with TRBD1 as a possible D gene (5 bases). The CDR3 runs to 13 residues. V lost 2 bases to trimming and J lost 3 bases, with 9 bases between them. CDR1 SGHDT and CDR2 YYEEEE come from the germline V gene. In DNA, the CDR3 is TGTGCCAGCAGCTTCAGGGTCAACTACGAGCAGTACTTC. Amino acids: CASSFRVNYEQYF.

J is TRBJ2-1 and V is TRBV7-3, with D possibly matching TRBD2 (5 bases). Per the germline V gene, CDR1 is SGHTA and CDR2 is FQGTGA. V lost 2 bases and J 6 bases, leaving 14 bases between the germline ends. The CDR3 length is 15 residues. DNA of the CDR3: TGTGCCAGCAGCTTACACGGGGATGTCCCCAATGAGCAGTTCTTC. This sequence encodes CASSLHGDVPNEQFF.

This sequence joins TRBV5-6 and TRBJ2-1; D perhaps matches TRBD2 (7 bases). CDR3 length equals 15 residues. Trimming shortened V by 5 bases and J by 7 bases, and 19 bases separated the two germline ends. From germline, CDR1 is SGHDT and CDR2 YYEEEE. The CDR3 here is CASSEGGGPRNEQFF. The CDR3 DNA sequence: TGTGCCAGCAGTGAGGGGGGGGGCCCCAGGAATGAGCAGTTCTTC.

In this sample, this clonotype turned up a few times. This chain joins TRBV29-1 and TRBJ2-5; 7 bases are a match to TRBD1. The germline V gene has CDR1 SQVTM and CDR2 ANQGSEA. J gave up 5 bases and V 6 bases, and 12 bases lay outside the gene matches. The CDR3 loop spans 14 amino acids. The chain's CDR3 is CSVHPWTGGETQYF. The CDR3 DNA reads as TGCAGCGTCCATCCTTGGACAGGCGGGGAGACCCAGTACTTC.

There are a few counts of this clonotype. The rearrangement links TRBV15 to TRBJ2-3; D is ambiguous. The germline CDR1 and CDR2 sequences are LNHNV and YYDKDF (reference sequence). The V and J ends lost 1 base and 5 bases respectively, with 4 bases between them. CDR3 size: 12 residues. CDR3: CATSRVRDTQYF. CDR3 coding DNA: TGTGCCACCAGCAGAGTCAGAGATACGCAGTATTTT.

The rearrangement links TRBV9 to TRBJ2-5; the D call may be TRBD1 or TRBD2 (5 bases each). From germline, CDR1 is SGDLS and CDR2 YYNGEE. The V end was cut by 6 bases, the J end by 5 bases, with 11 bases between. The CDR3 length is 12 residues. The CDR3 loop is CASTLGEETQYF. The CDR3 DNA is TGTGCCAGCACCCTAGGGGAGGAGACCCAGTACTTC.

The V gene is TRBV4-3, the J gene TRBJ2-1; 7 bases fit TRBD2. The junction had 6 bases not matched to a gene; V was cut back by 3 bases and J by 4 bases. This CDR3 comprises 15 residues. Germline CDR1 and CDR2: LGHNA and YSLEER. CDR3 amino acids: CASSQGTTGYNEQFF. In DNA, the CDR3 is TGCGCCAGCAGCCAGGGGACTACAGGATACAATGAGCAGTTCTTC.

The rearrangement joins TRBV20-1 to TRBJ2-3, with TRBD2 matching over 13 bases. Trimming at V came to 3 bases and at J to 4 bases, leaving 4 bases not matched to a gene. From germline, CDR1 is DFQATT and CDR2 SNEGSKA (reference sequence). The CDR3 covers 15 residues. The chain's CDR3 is CSASRLAGGADTQYF. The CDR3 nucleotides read TGCAGTGCTAGCCGACTAGCGGGGGGCGCAGATACGCAGTATTTT.

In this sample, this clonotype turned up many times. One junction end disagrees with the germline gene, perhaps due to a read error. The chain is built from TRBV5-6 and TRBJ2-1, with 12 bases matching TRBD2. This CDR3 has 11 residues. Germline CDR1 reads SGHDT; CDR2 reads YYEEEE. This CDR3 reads CASSSSSGGVF. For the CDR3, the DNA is TGTGCCAGCAGCTCCTCTAGCGGGGGGGTCTTC.

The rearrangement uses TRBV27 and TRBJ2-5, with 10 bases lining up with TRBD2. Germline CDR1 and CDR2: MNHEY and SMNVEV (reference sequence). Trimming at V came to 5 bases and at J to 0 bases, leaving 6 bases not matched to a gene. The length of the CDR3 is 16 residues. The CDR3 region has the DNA TGTGCCAGCAGTCCGGGACTAGCGCCTAACCAAGAGACCCAGTACTTC. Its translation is CASSPGLAPNQETQYF.